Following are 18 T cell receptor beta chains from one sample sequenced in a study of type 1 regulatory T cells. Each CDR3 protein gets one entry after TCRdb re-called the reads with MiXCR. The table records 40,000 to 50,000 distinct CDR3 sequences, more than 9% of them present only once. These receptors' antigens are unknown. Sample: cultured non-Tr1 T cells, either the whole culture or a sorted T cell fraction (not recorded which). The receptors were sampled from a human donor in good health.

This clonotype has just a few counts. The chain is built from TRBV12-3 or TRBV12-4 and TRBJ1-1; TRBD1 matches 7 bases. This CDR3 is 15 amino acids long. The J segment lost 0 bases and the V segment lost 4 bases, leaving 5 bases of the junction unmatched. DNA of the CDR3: TGTGCCAGCAGTTCCCGACAGGGAATGAACACTGAAGCTTTCTTT. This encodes CASSSRQGMNTEAFF.

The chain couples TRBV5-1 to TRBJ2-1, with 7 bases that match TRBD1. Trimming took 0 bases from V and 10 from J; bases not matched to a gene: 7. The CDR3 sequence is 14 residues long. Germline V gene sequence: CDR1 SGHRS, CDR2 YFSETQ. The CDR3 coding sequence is TGCGCCAGCAGCTTGGGGGACAGATGGGGAGAGCAGTTCTTC. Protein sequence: CASSLGDRWGEQFF.

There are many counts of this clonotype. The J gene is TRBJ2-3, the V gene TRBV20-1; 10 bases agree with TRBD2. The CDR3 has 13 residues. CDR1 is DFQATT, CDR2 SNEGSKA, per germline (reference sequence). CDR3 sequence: CSLSGRAVDTQYF. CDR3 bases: TGCAGCCTCAGCGGGAGGGCCGTAGATACGCAGTATTTT.

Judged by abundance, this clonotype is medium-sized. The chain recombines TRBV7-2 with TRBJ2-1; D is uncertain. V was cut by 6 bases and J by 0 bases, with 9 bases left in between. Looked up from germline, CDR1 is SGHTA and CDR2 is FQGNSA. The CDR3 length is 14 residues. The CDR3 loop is CASRSRSSYNEQFF. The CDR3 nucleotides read TGTGCCAGCAGGTCGAGGAGCTCCTACAATGAGCAGTTCTTC.

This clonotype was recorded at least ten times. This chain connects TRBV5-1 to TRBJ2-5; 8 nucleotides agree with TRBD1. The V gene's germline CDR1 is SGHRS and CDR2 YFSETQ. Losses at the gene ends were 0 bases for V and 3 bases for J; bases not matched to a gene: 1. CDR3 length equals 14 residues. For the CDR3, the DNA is TGCGCCAGCAGCTTGGACAGGGGGGAAGAGACCCAGTACTTC. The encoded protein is CASSLDRGEETQYF.

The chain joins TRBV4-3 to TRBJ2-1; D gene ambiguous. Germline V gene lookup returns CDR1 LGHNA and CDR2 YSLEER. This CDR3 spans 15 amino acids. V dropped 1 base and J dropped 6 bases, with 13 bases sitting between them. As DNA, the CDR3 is TGCGCCAGCAGCCAAGGCGAGCTTTCGCTCAATGAGCAGTTCTTC. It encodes CASSQGELSLNEQFF.

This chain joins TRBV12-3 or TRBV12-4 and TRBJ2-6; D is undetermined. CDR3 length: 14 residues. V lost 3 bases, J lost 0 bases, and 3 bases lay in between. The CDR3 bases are TGTGCCAGCAGTTTCCTCTCTGGGGCCAACGTCCTGACTTTC. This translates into CASSFLSGANVLTF.

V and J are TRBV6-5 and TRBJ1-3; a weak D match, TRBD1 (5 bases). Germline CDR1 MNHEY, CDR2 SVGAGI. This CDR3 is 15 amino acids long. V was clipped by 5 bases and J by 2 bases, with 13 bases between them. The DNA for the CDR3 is TGTGCCAGCAGTCGGGACTCTGAGACTGGAAACACCATATATTTT. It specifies CASSRDSETGNTIYF.

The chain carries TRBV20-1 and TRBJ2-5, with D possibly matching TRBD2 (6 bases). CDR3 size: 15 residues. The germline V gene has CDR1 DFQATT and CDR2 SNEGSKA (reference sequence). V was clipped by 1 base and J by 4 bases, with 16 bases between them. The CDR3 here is CSARVRGRRSETQYF. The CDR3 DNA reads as TGCAGTGCTAGAGTTCGAGGGAGGCGTTCAGAGACCCAGTACTTC.

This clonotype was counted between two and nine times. DNA of the CDR3: TGCGCCAGCAGCTTGTCGGAGAACTATGGCTACACCTTC. Residues: CASSLSENYGYTF. The rearrangement links TRBV5-1 to TRBJ1-2; unclear D gene. CDR1 is SGHRS, CDR2 YFSETQ, per germline. The V and J ends lost 1 base and 2 bases respectively, with 6 bases between them. CDR3 size: 13 residues.

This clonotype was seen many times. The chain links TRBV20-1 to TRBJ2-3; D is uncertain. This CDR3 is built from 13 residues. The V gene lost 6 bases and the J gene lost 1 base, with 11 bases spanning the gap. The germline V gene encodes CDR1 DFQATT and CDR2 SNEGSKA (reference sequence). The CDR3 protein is CSASARGTDTQYF. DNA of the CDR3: TGCAGTGCATCCGCCCGGGGCACAGATACGCAGTATTTT.

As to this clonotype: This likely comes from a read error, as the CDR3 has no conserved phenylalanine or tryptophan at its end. The CDR3 reads CASSASGTLDTDTQYL. In nucleotides, the CDR3 is TGTGCCAGCAGTGCTAGCGGGACCCTGGACACAGATACGCAGTATTTG. The genes are TRBV28 and TRBJ2-3; 9 nucleotides line up with TRBD2. Trimming cost V 5 bases and J 2 bases; bases outside gene matches: 8. Germline V CDR1 and CDR2: MDHEN, SYDVKM. The CDR3 spans 16 residues.

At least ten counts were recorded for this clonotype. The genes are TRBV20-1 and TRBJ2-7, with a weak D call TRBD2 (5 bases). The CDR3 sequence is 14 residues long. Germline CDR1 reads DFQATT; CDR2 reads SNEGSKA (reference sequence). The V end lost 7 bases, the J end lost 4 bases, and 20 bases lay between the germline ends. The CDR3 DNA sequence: TGCAGTGTACCAGAGCGGCAAATAGGGTACGAGCAGTACTTC. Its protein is CSVPERQIGYEQYF.

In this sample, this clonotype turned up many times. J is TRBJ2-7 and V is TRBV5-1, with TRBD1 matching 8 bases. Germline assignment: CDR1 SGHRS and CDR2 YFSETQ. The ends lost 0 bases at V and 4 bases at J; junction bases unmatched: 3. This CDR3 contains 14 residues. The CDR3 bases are TGCGCCAGCAGCTTGGGACAGGGGAGATACGAGCAGTACTTC. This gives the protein CASSLGQGRYEQYF.

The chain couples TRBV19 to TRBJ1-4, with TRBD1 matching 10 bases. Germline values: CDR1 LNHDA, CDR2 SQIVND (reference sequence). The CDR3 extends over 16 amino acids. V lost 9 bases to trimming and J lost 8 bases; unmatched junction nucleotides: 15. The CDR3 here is CASVTGGRTGEEKLFF. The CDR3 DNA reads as TGTGCCAGCGTGACAGGGGGCAGAACCGGTGAGGAAAAACTGTTTTTT.

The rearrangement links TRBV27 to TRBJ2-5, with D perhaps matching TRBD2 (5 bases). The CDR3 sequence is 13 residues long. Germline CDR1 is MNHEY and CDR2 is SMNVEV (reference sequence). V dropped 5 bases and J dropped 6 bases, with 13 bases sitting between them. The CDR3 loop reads CASSPTTGKTQYF. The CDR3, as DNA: TGTGCCAGCAGTCCGACTACCGGGAAGACCCAGTACTTC.

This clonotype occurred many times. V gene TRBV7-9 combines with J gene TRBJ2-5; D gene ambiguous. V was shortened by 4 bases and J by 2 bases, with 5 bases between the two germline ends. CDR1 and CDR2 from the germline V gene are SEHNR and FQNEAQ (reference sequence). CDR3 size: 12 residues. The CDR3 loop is CASSYLQETQYF. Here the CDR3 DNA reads TGTGCCAGCAGCTACCTTCAAGAGACCCAGTACTTC. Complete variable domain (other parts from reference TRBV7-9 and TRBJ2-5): DTGVSQNPRHKITKRGQNVTFRCDPISEHNRLYWYRQTLGQGPEFLTYFQNEAQLEKSRLLSDRFSAERPKGSFSTLEIQRTEQGDSAMYLCASSYLQETQYFGPGTRLLVL.

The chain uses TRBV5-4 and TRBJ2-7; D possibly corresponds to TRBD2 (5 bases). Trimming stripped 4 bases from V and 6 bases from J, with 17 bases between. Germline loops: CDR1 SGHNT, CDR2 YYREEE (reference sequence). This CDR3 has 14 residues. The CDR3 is CASSPSLVGAEQYF. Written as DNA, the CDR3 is TGTGCCAGCAGCCCCAGCTTAGTGGGAGCCGAGCAGTACTTC.